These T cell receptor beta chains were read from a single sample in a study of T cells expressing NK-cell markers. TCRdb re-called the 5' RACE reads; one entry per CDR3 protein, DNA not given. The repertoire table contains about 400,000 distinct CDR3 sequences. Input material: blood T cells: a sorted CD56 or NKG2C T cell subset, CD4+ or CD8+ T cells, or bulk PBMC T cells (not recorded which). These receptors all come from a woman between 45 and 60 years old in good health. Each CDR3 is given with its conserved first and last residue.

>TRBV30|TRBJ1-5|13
CAWGGGFNQPQHF
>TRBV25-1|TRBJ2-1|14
CASRTGSTYNEQFF
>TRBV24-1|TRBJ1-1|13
CATSAFKDTEAFF
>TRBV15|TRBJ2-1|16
CATSRVAGGRNNEQFF
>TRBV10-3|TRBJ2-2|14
CAIRGESNTGELFF
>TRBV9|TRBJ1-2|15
CASSVVGELGRVYTF
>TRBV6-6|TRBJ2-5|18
CASSYLPSGRLGQGTQYF
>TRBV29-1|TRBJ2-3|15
CSVGYRGGDTDTQYF
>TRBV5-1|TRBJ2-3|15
CASSRRQGHSDTQYF
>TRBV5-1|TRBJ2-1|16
CASSPPTSGSFDEQFF
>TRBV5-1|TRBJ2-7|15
CASSVNSGLSYEQYF
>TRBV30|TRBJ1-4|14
CAWSVGTGWEKLFF
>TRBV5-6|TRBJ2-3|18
CASSPIGLAGGGTDTQYF
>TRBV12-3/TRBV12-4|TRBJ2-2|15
CASTLRQGGTGELFF
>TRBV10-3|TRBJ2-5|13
CAMNAGGEETQYF
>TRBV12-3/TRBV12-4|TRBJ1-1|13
CASSWTMNTEAFF
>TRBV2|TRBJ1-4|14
CASSPPGRYEKLFF
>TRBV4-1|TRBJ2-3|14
CASSQMVLADTQYF
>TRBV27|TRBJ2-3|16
CASSLWTLTGADTQYF
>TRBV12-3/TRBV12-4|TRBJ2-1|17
CASSLAGGTPSFGGQFF
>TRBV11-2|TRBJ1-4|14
CASSSRDRDEKLFF
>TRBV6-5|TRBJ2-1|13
CASSYVAGDEQFF
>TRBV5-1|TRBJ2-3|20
CASSLSMTSGSLVVADTQYF
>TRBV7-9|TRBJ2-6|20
CASSWALTGRLRSGANVLTF
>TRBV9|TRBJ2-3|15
CASSLRTGPPDTQYF
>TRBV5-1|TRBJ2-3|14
CASSHSSGTDTQYF
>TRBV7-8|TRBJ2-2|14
CASSLSGYAGELFF
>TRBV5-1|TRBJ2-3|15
CASSRGAPSTDTQYF
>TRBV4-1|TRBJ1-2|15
CASSQVVRGTDGYTF
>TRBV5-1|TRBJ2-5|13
CASSLALSSAQYF
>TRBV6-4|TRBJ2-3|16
CASRRTSGASTDTQYF
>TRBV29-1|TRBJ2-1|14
CSVDGDRDYNEQFF
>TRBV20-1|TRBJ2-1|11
CSAGLPNEQFF
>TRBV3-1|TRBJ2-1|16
CASSQRSGPFHNEQFF
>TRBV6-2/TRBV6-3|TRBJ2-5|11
CAILAEETQYF
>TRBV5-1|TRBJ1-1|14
CASSLEGADTEAFF
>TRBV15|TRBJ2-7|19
CATSRDRNTGTGPHHEQYF
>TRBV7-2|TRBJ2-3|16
CASSRLAGGSTDTQYF
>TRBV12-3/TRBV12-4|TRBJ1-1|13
CATPEGLSGEAFF
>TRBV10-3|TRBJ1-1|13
CAMDEGKGTEAFF
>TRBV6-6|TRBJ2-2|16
CASSSGTSGISGELFF
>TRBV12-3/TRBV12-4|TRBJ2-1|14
CASSGRGSYNEQFF
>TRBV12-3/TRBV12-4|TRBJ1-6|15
CASTNDREYYSPLHF
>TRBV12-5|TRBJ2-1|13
CASGLSPYNEQFF
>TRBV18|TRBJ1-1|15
CASSPELMWGTEAFF
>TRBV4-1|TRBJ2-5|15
CASSPGQGGGETQYF
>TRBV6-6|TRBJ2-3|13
CASSQGHTDTQYF